A selection of T cell receptor beta chains follows, all from one sample in a study of control samples from healthy donors and cancer patients. Clones were read by immunoSEQ multiplex PCR, and TCRdb kept only the in-frame ones, dropping some. The sample includes 100,000 to 120,000 clones, approximately 88% of them seen just once. Sequenced material: PBMCs. These receptor sequences come from a woman aged 55-69 years with lung cancer. Both conserved end residues are part of each CDR3. Each record gives: J gene, clone size, V gene, D gene, CDR3 DNA, CDR3 protein. The D gene is left open where the match is weak. Expanded clones are given a class, and other clones once, few, many or no size at all.

>TRBJ2-5|.|TRBV11-3|TRBD1
TGTGCCAGCAGCTATGGACAGGATCGCGTGGAGACCCAGTACTTC
CASSYGQDRVETQYF
>TRBJ2-3|.|TRBV6-1|.
TGTGCCAGCAGTGAGAGGGGTCTCGGCACAGATACGCAGTATTTT
CASSERGLGTDTQYF
>TRBJ2-1|.|TRBV3-1/TRBV3-2|.
TGTGCCAGCAGCCAAGGTAGCGGCGACTACAATGAGCAGTTCTTC
CASSQGSGDYNEQFF
>TRBJ1-2|.|TRBV3-1/TRBV3-2|.
TGTGCCAGCAGCCAAGACAGGCAGAACTATGGCTACACCTTC
CASSQDRQNYGYTF
>TRBJ1-2|.|TRBV24-1|.
TGTGCCACCAGTGATGGGGGGATAGGAGGCTACACCTTC
CATSDGGIGGYTF
>TRBJ1-1|.|TRBV2|.
TGTGCCAGCAGTGACTCTGGGGCAGGTTGGAACACTGAAGCTTTCTTT
CASSDSGAGWNTEAFF
>TRBJ2-1|once|TRBV24-1|TRBD2
TGTGCCACCAGAACCTCCGGGACTAGCGGGAGCAATGAGCAGTTCTTC
CATRTSGTSGSNEQFF
>TRBJ1-1|.|TRBV9|TRBD1
TGTGCCAGCAGCGTGGGGACAGGGCCGACTGAAGCTTTCTTT
CASSVGTGPTEAFF
>TRBJ2-7|.|TRBV28|.
TGTGCCAGCAGGAATACAGGGGCGGGGGACGAGCAGTACTTC
CASRNTGAGDEQYF
>TRBJ2-1|.|TRBV6-5|.
TGTGCCACCGGTCGAGGGTTCTCCTACAATGAGCAGTTCTTC
CATGRGFSYNEQFF
>TRBJ2-1|.|TRBV6-2/TRBV6-3|.
TGTGCCAGCAGTTCTATGACTATCTCATACAATGAGCAGTTCTTC
CASSSMTISYNEQFF
>TRBJ1-2|.|TRBV19|.
TGTGCCAGTACCCCGGGGTCGAACTATGGCTACACCTTC
CASTPGSNYGYTF
>TRBJ2-3|few|TRBV21-1|.
TGTGCCAGCAGCAAATTGGGGGAGTATGGCGCCGTGAGGCCAGATACGCAGTATTTT
CASSKLGEYGAVRPDTQYF
>TRBJ2-6|.|TRBV10-3|.
TGTGCCATCAGTGAGAATTTAGGGAGCGGGGCCAACGTCCTGACTTTC
CAISENLGSGANVLTF
>TRBJ2-1|once|TRBV3-1/TRBV3-2|TRBD2
TGTGCCAGCAGCCAGCCCGCCCCCGCTAGCGGGAAGGGTGAGCAGTTCTTC
CASSQPAPASGKGEQFF
>TRBJ1-1|few|TRBV4-3|.
TGCGCCAGCAGCCTATCCGCCACTGAAGCTTTCTTT
CASSLSATEAFF
>TRBJ1-6|once|TRBV7-8|TRBD1
TGTGCCAGCATCGGGACAGGGGATTCACCCCTCCACTTT
CASIGTGDSPLHF
>TRBJ1-2|.|TRBV19|.
TGTGCCAGTAGTCCCGCTAACGTAGCTAACTATGGCTACACCTTC
CASSPANVANYGYTF
>TRBJ1-1|few|TRBV20-1|.
TGCAGTGCTAGTCTTTTGAACACTGAAGCTTTCTTT
CSASLLNTEAFF
>TRBJ1-2|once|TRBV5-6|.
TGTGCCAGCCGCCAAGTTTCCACCCCTTGGGGGGACTATGGCTACACCTTC
CASRQVSTPWGDYGYTF
>TRBJ2-1|.|TRBV25-1|.
TGTGCCAGCAGTGGGGCCGTAGATGAGCAGTTCTTC
CASSGAVDEQFF
>TRBJ2-6|.|TRBV7-9|.
TGTGCCAGCAGGGCAGGGGCCAACGTCCTGACTTTC
CASRAGANVLTF
>TRBJ1-4|.|TRBV12-3/TRBV12-4|.
TGTGCCAGCAGTCTAAATGGCGAAAAACTGTTTTTT
CASSLNGEKLFF
>TRBJ1-3|.|TRBV29-1|.
TGCAGCTTCAAGAGGGTGGGAGGAAACACCATATATTTT
CSFKRVGGNTIYF
>TRBJ2-6|.|TRBV19|.
TGTGCCAGTAGGTCCGAATCTGGGGCCAACGTCCTGACTTTC
CASRSESGANVLTF
>TRBJ2-5|.|TRBV3-1/TRBV3-2|.
TGTGCCAGCAGCCAAAATAGCGGAGGACGGGAGACCCAGTACTTC
CASSQNSGGRETQYF
>TRBJ1-3|once|TRBV28|.
TGTGCCAGCAGTTTACAGGGTGGGGGAAACACCATATATTTT
CASSLQGGGNTIYF
>TRBJ1-1|.|TRBV19|.
TGTGCCAGTAGTAGTTCCGAGCAAGGGGGCACTGAAGCTTTCTTT
CASSSSEQGGTEAFF
>TRBJ2-2|.|TRBV5-5|.
TGTGCCAGCAGGTTACAGGGAAACACCGGGGAGCTGTTTTTT
CASRLQGNTGELFF
>TRBJ2-3|.|TRBV5-8|.
TGTGCCAGCAGCTTAGCAGGAGGTACGCAGTATTTT
CASSLAGGTQYF
>TRBJ2-7|once|TRBV3-1/TRBV3-2|.
TGTGCCAGCAGCCAAGATAGAGGACGGACGACCTACGAGCAGTACTTC
CASSQDRGRTTYEQYF
>TRBJ1-2|.|TRBV6-5|.
TGTGCCAGCAGCAAAACCGGACAGTCAGTCGGCTACACCTTC
CASSKTGQSVGYTF
>TRBJ1-5|few|TRBV11-2|TRBD1
TGTGCCAGCAGCCCCGGGACAGGGCTAAACAATCAGCCCCAGCATTTT
CASSPGTGLNNQPQHF
>TRBJ2-7|.|TRBV4-1|.
TGCGCCAGCAGCCAAGAGGCCTCCTACGAGCAGTACTTC
CASSQEASYEQYF
>TRBJ2-7|.|TRBV19|.
TGTGCCAGTAGTATAGGACAGGGAGGCTACGAGCAGTACTTC
CASSIGQGGYEQYF
>TRBJ2-1|.|TRBV7-2|TRBD1
TGTGCCAGCAGCTTAGGGGGGACAGTAAACAATGAGCAGTTCTTC
CASSLGGTVNNEQFF
>TRBJ1-2|.|TRBV3-1/TRBV3-2|TRBD1
TGTGCCAGCAGCCAAGACGGGACAGGGCATGGCTACACCTTC
CASSQDGTGHGYTF
>TRBJ2-7|.|TRBV7-9|TRBD1
TGTGCCAGCAGCTTCCCGACAGGGGCCTTTTATACCTACGAGCAGTACTTC
CASSFPTGAFYTYEQYF
>TRBJ2-7|.|TRBV18|.
TGTGCCAGCTCACCACCGGGGCCCACCGGCAACGAGCAGTACTTC
CASSPPGPTGNEQYF
>TRBJ2-7|.|TRBV4-3|.
TGCGCCAGCAGCGTCGGGGTTGTCTCCTACGAGCAGTACTTC
CASSVGVVSYEQYF
>TRBJ2-2|.|TRBV7-3|.
TGTGCCAGCAGCTTAAGACTTCCAGCTTACAAACGCCAAAAAGCGAACACCGGGGAGCTGTTTTTT
CASSLRLPAYKRQKANTGELFF
>TRBJ1-2|.|TRBV18|TRBD1
TGTGCCAGCTCACCCGCAGGGACAGCTAAAAACTATGGCTACACCTTC
CASSPAGTAKNYGYTF
>TRBJ2-1|.|TRBV5-1|TRBD2
TGCGCCAGCAGCTTGGGTGGGAGGGCCTCCTACAATGAGCAGTTCTTC
CASSLGGRASYNEQFF
>TRBJ2-5|.|TRBV12-3/TRBV12-4|.
TGTGCCAGCAGCTTGCCGTTAGAAGAGACCCAGTACTTC
CASSLPLEETQYF
>TRBJ1-1|.|TRBV6-5|.
TGTGCCAGCAGTTACTGGGAGGGGGGGACTGAAGCTTTCTTT
CASSYWEGGTEAFF
>TRBJ2-3|.|TRBV5-4|TRBD2
TGTGCCAGCAGCTTGGCGGCCGGGACTAGTCGAACAGATACGCAGTATTTT
CASSLAAGTSRTDTQYF
>TRBJ1-2|.|TRBV25-1|.
TGTGCCAGCAGTCGTGGCACCTATGGCTACACCTTC
CASSRGTYGYTF
>TRBJ1-1|once|TRBV21-1|.
TGTGCCAGCAGCAAATCACGGACCGCGGCGAACACTGAAGCTTTCTTT
CASSKSRTAANTEAFF
>TRBJ2-3|.|TRBV10-3|.
TGTGCCATCAGTGAGACTAGCCTGAGCACAGATACGCAGTATTTT
CAISETSLSTDTQYF
>TRBJ1-5|.|TRBV27|TRBD1
TGTGCCAGCAGTTTGACAGGGTCACCAACCCTTTCGAGCAATCAGCCCCAGCATTTT
CASSLTGSPTLSSNQPQHF
>TRBJ2-2|few|TRBV5-1|.
TGCGCCAGCAGTTCCGGCGTGAACACCGGGGAGCTGTTTTTT
CASSSGVNTGELFF
>TRBJ2-1|.|TRBV11-2|TRBD1
TGTGCCAGCAGCCCCCTCGGACAGGGCGTCTACAATGAGCAGTTCTTC
CASSPLGQGVYNEQFF
>TRBJ2-3|.|TRBV30|.
TGTGCCTGGAGTCCTGGGGACCCAGATACGCAGTATTTT
CAWSPGDPDTQYF
>TRBJ2-1|.|TRBV29-1|.
TGCAGCCATGGGGACAATGAGCAGTTCTTC
CSHGDNEQFF
>TRBJ2-1|.|TRBV5-1|TRBD2
TGCGCCAGCAGCTCAGTAGCGGGAGGGAATGAGCAGTTCTTC
CASSSVAGGNEQFF
>TRBJ1-2|.|TRBV3-1/TRBV3-2|.
TGTGCCAGCAGCCAAGCTTCGGGCAGCTATGGCTACACCTTC
CASSQASGSYGYTF
>TRBJ2-5|.|TRBV18|.
TGTGCCAGCTCACCACCTGGTCCGTCGGAGACCCAGTACTTC
CASSPPGPSETQYF
>TRBJ2-5|.|TRBV5-1|TRBD2
TGCGCCAGCAGCCTCCCCCTAGCGGGAGAGGAGACCCAGTACTTC
CASSLPLAGEETQYF
>TRBJ2-4|.|TRBV11-2|.
TGTGCCAGCAGCTTAGGCCAGACCGGGGACATTCAGTACTTC
CASSLGQTGDIQYF